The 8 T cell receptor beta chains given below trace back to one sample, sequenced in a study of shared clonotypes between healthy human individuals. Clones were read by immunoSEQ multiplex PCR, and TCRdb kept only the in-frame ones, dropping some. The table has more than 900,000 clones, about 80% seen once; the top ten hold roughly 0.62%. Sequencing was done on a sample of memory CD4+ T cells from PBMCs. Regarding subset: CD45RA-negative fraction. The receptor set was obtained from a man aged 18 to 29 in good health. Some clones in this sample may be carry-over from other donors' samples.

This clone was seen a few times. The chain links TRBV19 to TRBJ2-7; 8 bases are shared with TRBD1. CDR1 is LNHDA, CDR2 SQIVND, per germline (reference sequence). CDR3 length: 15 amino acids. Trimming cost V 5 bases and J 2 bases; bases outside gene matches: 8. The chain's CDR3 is CASSYSGQATYEQYF. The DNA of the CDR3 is TGTGCCAGTAGTTATTCGGGACAGGCTACCTACGAGCAGTACTTC.

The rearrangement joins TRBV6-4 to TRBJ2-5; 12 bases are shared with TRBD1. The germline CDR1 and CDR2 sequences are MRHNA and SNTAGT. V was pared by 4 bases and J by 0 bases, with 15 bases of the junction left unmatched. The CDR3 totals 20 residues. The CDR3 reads CASSGSDGTGGTEYQETQYF. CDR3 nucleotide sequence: TGTGCCAGCAGTGGTAGTGATGGGACAGGGGGCACCGAATACCAAGAGACCCAGTACTTC.

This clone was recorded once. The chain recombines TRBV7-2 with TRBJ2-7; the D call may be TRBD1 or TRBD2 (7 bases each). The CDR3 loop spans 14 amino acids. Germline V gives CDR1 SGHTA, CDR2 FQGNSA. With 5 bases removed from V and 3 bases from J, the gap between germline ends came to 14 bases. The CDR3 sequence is CASSPLRGGYEQYF. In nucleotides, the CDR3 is TGTGCCAGCAGCCCACTCAGGGGGGGCTACGAGCAGTACTTC.

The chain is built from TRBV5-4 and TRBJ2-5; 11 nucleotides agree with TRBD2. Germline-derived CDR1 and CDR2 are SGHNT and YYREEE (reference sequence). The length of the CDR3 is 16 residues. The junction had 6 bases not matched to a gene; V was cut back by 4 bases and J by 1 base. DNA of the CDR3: TGTGCCAGCAGCAGCGGGACTAGCGGCAGCCAAGAGACCCAGTACTTC. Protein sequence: CASSSGTSGSQETQYF.

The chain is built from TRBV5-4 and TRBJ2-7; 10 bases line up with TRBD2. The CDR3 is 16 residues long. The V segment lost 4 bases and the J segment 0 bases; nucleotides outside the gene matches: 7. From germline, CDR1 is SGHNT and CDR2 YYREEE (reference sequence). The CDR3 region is CASSPASGSPSYEQYF. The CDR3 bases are TGTGCCAGCAGCCCCGCTAGCGGGAGCCCCTCCTACGAGCAGTACTTC.

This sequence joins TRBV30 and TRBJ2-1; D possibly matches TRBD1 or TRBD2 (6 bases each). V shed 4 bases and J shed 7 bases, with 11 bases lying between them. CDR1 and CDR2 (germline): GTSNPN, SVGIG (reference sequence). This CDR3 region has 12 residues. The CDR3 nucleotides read TGTGCCTGGACCCGAGGGGGGAATGAGCAGTTCTTC. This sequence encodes CAWTRGGNEQFF. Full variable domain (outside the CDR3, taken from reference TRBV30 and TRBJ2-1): SQTIHQWPATLVQPVGSPLSLECTVEGTSNPNLYWYRQAAGRGLQLLFYSVGIGQISSEVPQNLSASRPQDRQFILSSKKLLLSDSGFYLCAWTRGGNEQFFGPGTRLTVL.

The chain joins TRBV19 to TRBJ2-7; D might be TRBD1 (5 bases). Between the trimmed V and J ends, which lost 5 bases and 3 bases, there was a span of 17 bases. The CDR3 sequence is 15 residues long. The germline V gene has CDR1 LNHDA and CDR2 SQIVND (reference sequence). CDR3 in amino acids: CASSRAGQAGYEQYF. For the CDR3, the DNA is TGTGCCAGTAGTCGAGCAGGGCAAGCTGGCTACGAGCAGTACTTC.

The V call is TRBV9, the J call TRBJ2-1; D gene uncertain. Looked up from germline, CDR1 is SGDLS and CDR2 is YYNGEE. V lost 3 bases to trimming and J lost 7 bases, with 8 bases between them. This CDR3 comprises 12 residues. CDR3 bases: TGTGCCAGCAGCGCTCCACGGAATGAGCAGTTCTTC. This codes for CASSAPRNEQFF.